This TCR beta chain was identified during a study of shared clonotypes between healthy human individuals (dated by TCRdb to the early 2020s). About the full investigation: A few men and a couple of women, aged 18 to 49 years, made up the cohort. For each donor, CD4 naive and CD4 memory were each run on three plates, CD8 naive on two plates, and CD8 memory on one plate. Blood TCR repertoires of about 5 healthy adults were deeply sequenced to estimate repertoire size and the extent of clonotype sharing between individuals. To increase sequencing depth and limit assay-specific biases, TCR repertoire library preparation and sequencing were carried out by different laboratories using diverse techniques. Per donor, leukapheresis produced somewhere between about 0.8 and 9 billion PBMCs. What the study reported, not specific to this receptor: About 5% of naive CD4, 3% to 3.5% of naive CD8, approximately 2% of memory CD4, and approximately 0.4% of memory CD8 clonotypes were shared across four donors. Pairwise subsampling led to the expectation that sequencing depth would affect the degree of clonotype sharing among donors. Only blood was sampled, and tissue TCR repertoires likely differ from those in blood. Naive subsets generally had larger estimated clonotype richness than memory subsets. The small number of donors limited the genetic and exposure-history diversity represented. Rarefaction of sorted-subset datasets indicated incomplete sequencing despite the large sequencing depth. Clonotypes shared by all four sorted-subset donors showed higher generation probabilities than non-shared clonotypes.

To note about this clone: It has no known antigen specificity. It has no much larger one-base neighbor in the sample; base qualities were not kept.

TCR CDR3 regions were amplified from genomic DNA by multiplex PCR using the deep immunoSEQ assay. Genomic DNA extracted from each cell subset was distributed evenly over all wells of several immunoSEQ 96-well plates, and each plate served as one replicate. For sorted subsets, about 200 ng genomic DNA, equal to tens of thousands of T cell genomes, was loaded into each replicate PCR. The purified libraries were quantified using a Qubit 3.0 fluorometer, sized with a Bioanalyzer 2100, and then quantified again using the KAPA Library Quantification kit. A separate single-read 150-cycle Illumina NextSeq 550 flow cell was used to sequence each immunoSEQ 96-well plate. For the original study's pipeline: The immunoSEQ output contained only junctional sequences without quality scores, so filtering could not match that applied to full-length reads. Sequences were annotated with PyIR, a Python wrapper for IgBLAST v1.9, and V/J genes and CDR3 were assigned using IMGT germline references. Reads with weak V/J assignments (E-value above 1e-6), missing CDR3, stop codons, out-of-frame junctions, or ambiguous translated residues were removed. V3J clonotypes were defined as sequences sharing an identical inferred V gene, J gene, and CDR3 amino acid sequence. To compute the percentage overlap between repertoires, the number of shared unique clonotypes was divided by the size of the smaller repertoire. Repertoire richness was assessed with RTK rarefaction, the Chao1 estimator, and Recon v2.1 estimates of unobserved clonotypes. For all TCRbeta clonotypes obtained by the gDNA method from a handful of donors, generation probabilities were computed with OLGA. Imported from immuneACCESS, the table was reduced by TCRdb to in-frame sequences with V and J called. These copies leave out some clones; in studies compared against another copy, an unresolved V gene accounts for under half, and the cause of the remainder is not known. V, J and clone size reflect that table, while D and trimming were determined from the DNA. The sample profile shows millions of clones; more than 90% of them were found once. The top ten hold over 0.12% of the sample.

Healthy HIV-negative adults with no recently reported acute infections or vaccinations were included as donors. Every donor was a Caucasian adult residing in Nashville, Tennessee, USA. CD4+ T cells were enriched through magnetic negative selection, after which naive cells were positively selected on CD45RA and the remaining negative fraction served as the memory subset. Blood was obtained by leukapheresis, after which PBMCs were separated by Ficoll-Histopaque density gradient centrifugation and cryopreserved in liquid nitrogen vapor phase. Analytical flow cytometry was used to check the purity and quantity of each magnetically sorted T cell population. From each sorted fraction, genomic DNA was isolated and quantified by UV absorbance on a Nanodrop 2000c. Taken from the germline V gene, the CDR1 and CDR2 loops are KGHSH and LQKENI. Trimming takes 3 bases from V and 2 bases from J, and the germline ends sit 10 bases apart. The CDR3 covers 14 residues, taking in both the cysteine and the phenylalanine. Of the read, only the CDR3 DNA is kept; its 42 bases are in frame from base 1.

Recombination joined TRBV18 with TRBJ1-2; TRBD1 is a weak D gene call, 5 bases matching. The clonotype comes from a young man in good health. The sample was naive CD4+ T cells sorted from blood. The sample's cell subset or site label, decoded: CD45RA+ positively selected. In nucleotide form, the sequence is TGTGCCAGCTCACCCGGGGGTCAGAACTATGGCTACACCTTC. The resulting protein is CASSPGGQNYGYTF. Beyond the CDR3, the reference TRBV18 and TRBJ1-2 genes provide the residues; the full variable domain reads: NAGVMQNPRHLVRRRGQEARLRCSPMKGHSHVYWYRQLPEEGLKFMVYLQKENIIDESGMPKERFSAEFPKEGPSILRIQQVVRGDSAAYFCASSPGGQNYGYTFGSGTRLTVV.